These 32 T cell receptor beta chains originate from one sample sequenced in a study of graft-versus-host responses after intestinal transplantation. Generated by immunoSEQ multiplex PCR, the TCRdb table keeps only in-frame clones and is missing some. This table has approximately 37,000 clones, 90% to 95% appearing once. This specimen was PBMCs, taken approximately 700 days after intestinal transplantation. These TCRs come from a human patient who received an intestinal transplant, so some T cells may come from the graft donor.

The chain combines TRBV5-6 with TRBJ2-1, with TRBD1 matching over 7 bases. This CDR3 region has 14 residues. Trimming cost V 3 bases and J 9 bases; bases outside gene matches: 9. Germline assignment: CDR1 SGHDT and CDR2 YYEEEE. The CDR3 reads CASSSERGRGEQFF. CDR3 coding DNA: TGTGCCAGCAGCTCGGAAAGGGGGCGCGGTGAGCAGTTCTTC. Supplemented by reference TRBV5-6 and TRBJ2-1, the full variable domain reads DAGVTQSPTHLIKTRGQQVTLRCSPKSGHDTVSWYQQALGQGPQFIFQYYEEEERQRGNFPDRFSGHQFPNYSSELNVNALLLGDSALYLCASSSERGRGEQFFGPGTRLTVL.

This chain uses TRBV10-2 with TRBJ2-7; TRBD1 is a possible D gene (6 bases). This CDR3 region has 14 residues. V lost 5 bases, J lost 3 bases, and 14 bases lay in between. Germline-derived CDR1 and CDR2 are WSHSY and SAAADI. CDR3 sequence (DNA): TGCGCCAGCAGTCCCGGGACACCAAACTACGAGCAGTACTTC. It yields the protein CASSPGTPNYEQYF.

This rearrangement joins TRBV28 to TRBJ1-4, with D unresolved. This CDR3 is built from 12 residues. Trimming left V 3 bases short and J 4 bases short, with 3 bases between. The V gene's germline CDR1 is MDHEN and CDR2 SYDVKM. For the CDR3, the DNA is TGTGCCAGCAGTTTGTTTAATGAAAAACTGTTTTTT. It is translated as CASSLFNEKLFF.

J is TRBJ2-3 and V is TRBV9; 8 nucleotides agree with TRBD2. The germline CDR1 and CDR2 sequences are SGDLS and YYNGEE. The trim removed 3 bases at V and 1 base at J, leaving 16 bases unmatched. The CDR3 consists of 19 residues. Written as DNA, the CDR3 is TGTGCCAGCAGCGCAACCGGGACTAGTCCTTCTTTCGGCACAGATACGCAGTATTTT. Translating it yields CASSATGTSPSFGTDTQYF. Full variable domain (outside the CDR3, taken from reference TRBV9 and TRBJ2-3): DSGVTQTPKHLITATGQRVTLRCSPRSGDLSVYWYQQSLDQGLQFLIQYYNGEERAKGNILERFSAQQFPDLHSELNLSSLELGDSALYFCASSATGTSPSFGTDTQYFGPGTRLTVL.

Only a few counts were recorded for this clone. The V gene is TRBV5-1, the J gene TRBJ2-3, with unresolved D. V was clipped by 1 base and J by 3 bases, with 3 bases between them. Germline CDR1 and CDR2: SGHRS and YFSETQ. This CDR3 is built from 12 residues. DNA of the CDR3: TGCGCCAGCAGCTTGCGAACAGATACGCAGTATTTT. Protein sequence: CASSLRTDTQYF.

The chain has TRBV14 and TRBJ2-1; 8 nucleotides line up with TRBD1. V lost 4 bases to trimming and J lost 8 bases; unmatched junction nucleotides: 10. Germline values: CDR1 SGHDN, CDR2 FVKESK. The CDR3 totals 15 residues. Here the CDR3 reads CASSLVPPGGHEQFF. The CDR3 nucleotides read TGTGCCAGCAGCCTGGTGCCCCCAGGGGGCCATGAGCAGTTCTTC.

The chain combines TRBV6-5 with TRBJ2-3, with 9 bases matching TRBD2. The CDR3 is 14 amino acids. Germline V gene data show CDR1 as MNHEY and CDR2 as SVGAGI. Trimming cost V 4 bases and J 10 bases; bases outside gene matches: 9. CDR3 DNA: TGTGCCAGCAGTTTAGCGGGAGCCCCCCTACCGCAGTATTTT. Translated: CASSLAGAPLPQYF.

V and J are TRBV18 and TRBJ1-4; a weak D match, TRBD1 (6 bases). Germline V CDR1 and CDR2: KGHSH, LQKENI. Deletions cut 2 bases from V and 2 bases from J, with 12 bases between. This CDR3 region has 16 residues. The CDR3 loop reads CASSPNRVGTNEKLFF. CDR3 sequence (DNA): TGTGCCAGCTCACCAAACAGGGTGGGCACTAATGAAAAACTGTTTTTT. Full variable domain (missing parts from reference TRBV18 and TRBJ1-4): NAGVMQNPRHLVRRRGQEARLRCSPMKGHSHVYWYRQLPEEGLKFMVYLQKENIIDESGMPKERFSAEFPKEGPSILRIQQVVRGDSAAYFCASSPNRVGTNEKLFFGSGTQLSVL.

This rearrangement joins TRBV10-3 to TRBJ2-1, with a tentative D call TRBD2 (6 bases). This CDR3 has 16 amino acids. Trimming shortened V by 2 bases and J by 5 bases, and 16 bases separated the two germline ends. CDR1 is ENHRY and CDR2 is SYGVKD in the germline V gene. CDR3 in DNA: TGTGCCATCAGTGAGAGCGGGTCAATCGTGGACAATGAGCAGTTCTTC. It specifies CAISESGSIVDNEQFF.

The chain carries TRBV9 and TRBJ2-1; 8 nucleotides line up with TRBD2. The CDR3 length is 17 residues. Germline CDR1 and CDR2: SGDLS and YYNGEE. With V trimmed by 3 bases and J by 3 bases, 11 bases remained unmatched. The CDR3 sequence is CASSGLSKRGFYNEQFF. In DNA, the CDR3 is TGTGCCAGCAGCGGACTGTCGAAGCGGGGGTTCTACAATGAGCAGTTCTTC.

Turning to this clone: The identical CDR3 is also encoded by other nucleotide sequences in the sample. The genes are TRBV6-6 and TRBJ1-5; 7 bases line up with TRBD1. The germline V gene has CDR1 MNHNY and CDR2 SVGAGI (reference sequence). V trimming: 3 bases; J trimming: 7 bases; junction bases outside the gene matches: 6. This CDR3 is 14 amino acids long. CDR3 amino acids: CASSYGAGGQPQHF. The CDR3 DNA is TGTGCCAGCAGTTATGGGGCAGGGGGGCAGCCCCAGCATTTT.

The chain has TRBV6-6 and TRBJ1-6; D is ambiguous. Trimming shortened V by 5 bases and J by 6 bases, and 5 bases separated the two germline ends. Germline-derived CDR1 and CDR2 are MNHNY and SVGAGI (reference sequence). This CDR3 has 12 amino acids. CDR3 DNA: TGTGCCAGCAGTACCAGTAATTCACCCCTCCACTTT. Translated, it gives CASSTSNSPLHF.

The rearrangement uses TRBV2 and TRBJ1-1, with D tentatively TRBD1 (5 bases). Germline values: CDR1 SNHLY, CDR2 FYNNEI. The germline V and J ends were trimmed by 6 bases and 4 bases, with 27 bases remaining between them. This CDR3 spans 18 amino acids. The CDR3 is CASSSNADSWGVGTEAFF. Written as DNA, the CDR3 is TGTGCCAGCAGCTCTAACGCTGACAGCTGGGGTGTTGGCACTGAAGCTTTCTTT.

V usage is TRBV2 and J usage is TRBJ2-7, with 11 bases aligning to TRBD1. The CDR3 is 13 residues long. The V gene's germline CDR1 is SNHLY and CDR2 FYNNEI. The V gene end was trimmed by 6 bases and the J gene end by 4 bases; junction bases not matched to a gene: 2. CDR3 DNA sequence: TGTGCCAGCAGGGGGACAGGGGGGTACGAGCAGTACTTC. Encoded protein: CASRGTGGYEQYF.

V gene TRBV5-1 combines with J gene TRBJ2-2; D is unclear. Trimming took off 1 base at V and 7 bases at J, with 11 bases between the two ends. CDR1 and CDR2 (germline): SGHRS, YFSETQ. CDR3 length: 14 residues. This CDR3 is CASSLTVSGGELFF. DNA for the CDR3: TGCGCCAGCAGCTTGACAGTGTCCGGCGGGGAGCTGTTTTTT.

V usage is TRBV5-5 and J usage is TRBJ1-5; D ambiguous. Germline CDR1 SGHKS, CDR2 YYEKEE (reference sequence). This CDR3 spans 14 amino acids. The V end was cut by 0 bases, the J end by 3 bases, with 7 bases between. CDR3 nucleotide sequence: TGTGCCAGCAGCTTGGACTTTTTCAATCAGCCCCAGCATTTT. Protein: CASSLDFFNQPQHF.

The chain links TRBV5-4 to TRBJ1-2; 7 bases are a match to TRBD1. J gave up 2 bases and V 3 bases, and 7 bases lay outside the gene matches. The CDR3 contains 15 residues. Germline CDR1 reads SGHNT; CDR2 reads YYREEE (reference sequence). CDR3 DNA sequence: TGTGCCAGCAGCTCCGCGGGACAGACAAACTATGGCTACACCTTC. As protein: CASSSAGQTNYGYTF.

This chain links TRBV7-9 with TRBJ1-2; a possible D gene is TRBD1 (5 bases). The CDR3 totals 14 residues. Trimming cost V 1 base and J 4 bases, with 10 bases left between them. CDR1 and CDR2 (germline): SEHNR, FQNEAQ (reference sequence). Written as DNA, the CDR3 is TGTGCCAGCAGCTTAGAGGGGACCGTCTATGGCTACACCTTC. Its protein product is CASSLEGTVYGYTF.

The chain couples TRBV6-5 to TRBJ1-2; possible D gene TRBD1, 6 bases. The CDR3 spans 13 residues. Trimming removed 9 bases from V and 8 bases from J, with 19 bases in between. Germline V gives CDR1 MNHEY, CDR2 SVGAGI. The CDR3 region has the DNA TGTGCCAGTCGGTCGGGGGGCGGGAGAGGCTACACCTTC. Amino acids: CASRSGGGRGYTF.

This chain links TRBV9 with TRBJ2-2; no reliable D call. The germline V and J ends were trimmed by 2 bases and 6 bases, with 11 bases remaining between them. CDR1 is SGDLS and CDR2 is YYNGEE in the germline V gene. CDR3 size: 14 residues. Here the CDR3 reads CASSVDSRAGELFF. The CDR3 DNA reads TGTGCCAGCAGCGTGGATTCAAGGGCCGGGGAGCTGTTTTTT.

This clone was detected once. The chain links TRBV7-2 to TRBJ1-2, with a possible D match to TRBD1 (5 bases). The V and J ends lost 7 bases and 4 bases respectively, with 19 bases between them. This CDR3 spans 15 amino acids. Germline V lookup: CDR1 SGHTA, CDR2 FQGNSA. CDR3 protein: CASKTSGTSGYGYTF. The CDR3 DNA reads as TGTGCCAGCAAAACAAGCGGGACCTCCGGCTATGGCTACACCTTC.

The chain uses TRBV11-2 and TRBJ2-5; 9 bases map to TRBD1. Germline loops: CDR1 SGHAT, CDR2 FQNNGV. After removal of 5 bases from V and 3 bases from J, the junction contained 7 bases not matched to a gene. This CDR3 comprises 15 residues. CDR3 amino acids: CASSLPGTGKETQYF. CDR3 nucleotides: TGTGCCAGCAGCCTACCCGGGACAGGGAAAGAGACCCAGTACTTC.

The gene calls are TRBV28 and TRBJ2-7, with D maybe TRBD2 (6 bases). Trimming removed 5 bases at V and 3 bases at J, with 14 bases between. CDR1 is MDHEN and CDR2 is SYDVKM in the germline V gene. This CDR3 spans 14 amino acids. CDR3 region: CASSSPSVFYEQYF. For the CDR3, the DNA is TGTGCCAGCAGTAGCCCTAGCGTTTTCTACGAGCAGTACTTC.

The chain is built from TRBV6-4 and TRBJ2-2; 11 bases match TRBD2. V was clipped by 7 bases and J by 3 bases; unmatched bases: 10. CDR3 length: 17 residues. The germline V gene has CDR1 MRHNA and CDR2 SNTAGT. The CDR3 loop reads CASKFGPGLADTGELFF. CDR3 nucleotide sequence: TGTGCCAGCAAATTTGGGCCGGGACTAGCGGACACCGGGGAGCTGTTTTTT.

In this sample, this clone turned up once. The chain uses TRBV6-1 and TRBJ2-5; tentative D call: TRBD2 (5 bases). V shed 6 bases and J shed 2 bases, with 13 bases lying between them. The germline CDR1 and CDR2 sequences are MNHNS and SASEGT. This CDR3 has 14 amino acids. DNA of the CDR3: TGTGCCAGCAGCCGTCCGGGATTTCAAGAGACCCAGTACTTC. This sequence encodes CASSRPGFQETQYF.

V and J are TRBV27 and TRBJ2-7; D is uncertain. This CDR3 has 13 amino acids. Germline V gives CDR1 MNHEY, CDR2 SMNVEV (reference sequence). Trimming removed 4 bases from V and 3 bases from J, with 10 bases in between. CDR3 DNA: TGTGCCAGCAGTTATGGGATCTACTACGAGCAGTACTTC. Translated, it gives CASSYGIYYEQYF.

The genes are TRBV10-3 and TRBJ2-1; D is unclear. The CDR3 contains 13 residues. CDR1 is ENHRY, CDR2 SYGVKD, per germline. Trimming left V 8 bases short and J 5 bases short, with 13 bases between. The CDR3 loop is CAIVQSLNNEQFF. The DNA for the CDR3 is TGTGCCATCGTCCAGTCACTTAACAATGAGCAGTTCTTC.

The chain employs TRBV9 and TRBJ2-7, with D perhaps given as TRBD1 or TRBD2 (5 bases each). Germline V lookup: CDR1 SGDLS, CDR2 YYNGEE. The germline V and J ends were trimmed by 0 bases and 2 bases, with 9 bases remaining between them. The CDR3 loop spans 14 amino acids. The CDR3 DNA sequence: TGTGCCAGCAGCGTAGGGGACGGACCCTACGAGCAGTACTTC. Its translation is CASSVGDGPYEQYF.

The rearrangement links TRBV5-5 to TRBJ2-7; TRBD1 might be the D (6 bases). The germline V and J ends were trimmed by 3 bases and 2 bases, with 21 bases remaining between them. The length of the CDR3 is 17 residues. Looked up from germline, CDR1 is SGHKS and CDR2 is YYEKEE (reference sequence). This CDR3 reads CASSSQQGVNLAYEQYF. DNA for the CDR3: TGTGCCAGCAGCTCCCAACAGGGCGTCAACCTTGCCTACGAGCAGTACTTC.

V gene TRBV5-1 combines with J gene TRBJ2-7; D gene uncertain. Germline V gives CDR1 SGHRS, CDR2 YFSETQ. V was cut by 3 bases and J by 9 bases, with 19 bases left in between. The CDR3 is made up of 14 amino acids. The CDR3 here is CASSYDEPFVRQYF. The CDR3 nucleotides read TGCGCCAGCAGCTATGACGAACCCTTCGTCCGGCAGTACTTC.

This CDR3 is CASSRGAGNGNTIYF. For the CDR3, the DNA is TGCGCCAGCAGCCGGGGCGCGGGAAATGGAAACACCATATATTTT. The chain recombines TRBV4-1 with TRBJ1-3, with D perhaps matching TRBD1 (5 bases). This CDR3 is built from 15 residues. Trimming took off 4 bases at V and 3 bases at J, with 13 bases between the two ends. Looked up from germline, CDR1 is MGHRA and CDR2 is YSYEKL.

Comments on this clone: Within the sample, other DNA sequences also encode this same CDR3. The chain recombines TRBV10-3 with TRBJ2-3; 8 positions match TRBD2. With 6 bases clipped from V and 4 bases from J, the junction kept 6 bases outside the gene matches. The CDR3 extends over 14 amino acids. Germline CDR1 is ENHRY and CDR2 is SYGVKD. The CDR3 loop reads CAIRGGLGPDTQYF. The CDR3 DNA follows: TGTGCCATCAGGGGGGGACTAGGACCAGATACGCAGTATTTT.